One and the same sample provided the 29 T cell receptor beta chains below, sequenced in a study of shared clonotypes between healthy human individuals (dated by TCRdb to 2018 to 2021). The receptor library was made with the immunoSEQ multiplex PCR assay. As stored in TCRdb, this immuneACCESS dataset retains in-frame rearrangements with V and J assigned. A fraction of the clones does not appear; measured against another copy, unresolved V genes explain less than half of the discrepancy, and the remainder lacks a known reason. This sample holds hundreds of thousands of clones; roughly three quarters were observed only once. Clones ranked in the top ten supply around 13% of the sample. Sequenced: PBMCs. These receptors originate from a woman aged 40-49 years in good health. Some clones in this sample may be carry-over from other donors' samples.

Only one count was recorded for this clone. The chain combines TRBV6-5 with TRBJ2-7; D might be TRBD1 (5 bases). The CDR3 extends over 14 amino acids. Germline values: CDR1 MNHEY, CDR2 SVGAGI. The V gene lost 4 bases and the J gene lost 7 bases, with 17 bases spanning the gap. The CDR3 coding sequence is TGTGCCAGCAGTTTATCGGGCAGGGAACGGGAGCAGTACTTC. Protein: CASSLSGREREQYF.

Turning to this clone: One base away lies a much larger clone, so this may be a sequencing read error. The CDR3 does not end in the conserved phenylalanine or tryptophan, so this is likely a read error. The genes are TRBV5-4 and TRBJ1-1; D gene unclear. The CDR3 contains 14 residues. Per germline, CDR1 SGHNT and CDR2 YYREEE (reference sequence). V was clipped by 1 base and J by 0 bases, with 7 bases between them. The CDR3 coding sequence is TGTGCCAGCAGCTTGCTAGAGATGAACACTGAAGCTTTCTCT. Amino acids: CASSLLEMNTEAFS.

The chain carries TRBV7-2 and TRBJ2-7; D unclear. The germline CDR1 and CDR2 sequences are SGHTA and FQGNSA. Trimming removed 1 base at V and 2 bases at J, with 12 bases between. The CDR3 runs to 15 residues. Written as DNA, the CDR3 is TGTGCCAGCAGCTTAGAAGGTAGGGCGCCCTACGAGCAGTACTTC. Residues: CASSLEGRAPYEQYF.

The V and J genes are TRBV30 and TRBJ1-4; D is uncertain. The CDR3 contains 12 residues. Germline CDR1 GTSNPN, CDR2 SVGIG (reference sequence). V shed 2 bases and J shed 14 bases, with 15 bases lying between them. In DNA form, the CDR3 reads TGTGCCTGGAGTAACACCGGGATCCGCCTGTTTTTT. Translating it yields CAWSNTGIRLFF.

In this sample, this clone turned up a few times. The genes are TRBV2 and TRBJ1-5, with D possibly matching TRBD1 (5 bases). Germline V gene lookup returns CDR1 SNHLY and CDR2 FYNNEI. Trimming stripped 7 bases from V and 4 bases from J, with 14 bases between. This CDR3 comprises 14 residues. The chain's CDR3 is CASKGTRGNQPQHF. The CDR3 DNA is TGTGCCAGCAAGGGGACGCGAGGGAATCAGCCCCAGCATTTT.

V is TRBV2 and J is TRBJ2-2; 9 positions match TRBD2. CDR3 length: 17 residues. Germline trimming cut 2 bases from V and 5 bases from J; bases unmatched to any gene: 9. Germline assignment: CDR1 SNHLY and CDR2 FYNNEI. CDR3: CASSESRLAGKTGELFF. CDR3 bases: TGTGCCAGCAGTGAATCTCGTCTAGCGGGAAAGACCGGGGAGCTGTTTTTT.

The chain couples TRBV28 to TRBJ1-1; 8 nucleotides line up with TRBD1. The trim removed 5 bases at V and 5 bases at J, leaving 7 bases unmatched. Germline loops: CDR1 MDHEN, CDR2 SYDVKM. This CDR3 has 14 amino acids. The CDR3 region has the DNA TGTGCCAGCAGTCCCCGGACAGGGCGGACTGAAGCTTTCTTT. Translated, it gives CASSPRTGRTEAFF.

The chain employs TRBV2 and TRBJ2-1, with a weak D call TRBD2 (5 bases). V lost 1 base to trimming and J lost 0 bases, with 10 bases between them. CDR1 and CDR2 (germline): SNHLY, FYNNEI. This CDR3 contains 16 residues. The DNA of the CDR3 is TGTGCCAGCAGTGAAGGAGGGCCTTACTCCTACAATGAGCAGTTCTTC. This translates into CASSEGGPYSYNEQFF. Drawing the rest from reference TRBV2 and TRBJ2-1, the complete variable domain is EPEVTQTPSHQVTQMGQEVILRCVPISNHLYFYWYRQILGQKVEFLVSFYNNEISEKSEIFDDQFSVERPDGSNFTLKIRSTKLEDSAMYFCASSEGGPYSYNEQFFGPGTRLTVL.

Remarks on this clone: A far larger clone is off by one base, so a read error is likely. The V and J genes are TRBV5-1 and TRBJ2-7; D possibly corresponds to TRBD1 (6 bases). This CDR3 has 15 residues. The germline CDR1 and CDR2 sequences are SGHRS and YFSETQ. In nucleotides, the CDR3 is TGCGCCAGCAGCTTGGGCCCAGGGGACATCTACGAGCGGTACTTC. Translation: CASSLGPGDIYERYF.

The rearrangement uses TRBV4-2 and TRBJ2-7; D possibly corresponds to TRBD2 (6 bases). Germline CDR1 LGHNA, CDR2 YNFKEQ. CDR3 length: 16 residues. V lost 0 bases, J lost 0 bases, and 12 bases lay in between. CDR3 DNA: TGTGCCAGCAGCCAAGATCCGACTAGGTACTCCTACGAGCAGTACTTC. This sequence encodes CASSQDPTRYSYEQYF.

The chain recombines TRBV6-5 with TRBJ1-1; 11 bases fit TRBD1. In germline, CDR1 is MNHEY, CDR2 SVGAGI. The CDR3 is 13 residues long. V trimming: 5 bases; J trimming: 10 bases; junction bases outside the gene matches: 6. CDR3 sequence (DNA): TGTGCCAGCAGTACGGACAGGGGGCATGTAGCTTTCTTT. Its translation is CASSTDRGHVAFF.

The CDR3 region is CASSVGGTSSGANVLTF. In nucleotides, the CDR3 is TGTGCCAGCAGCGTGGGAGGGACTTCCTCTGGGGCCAACGTCCTGACTTTC. The V gene is TRBV7-6, the J gene TRBJ2-6; 7 nucleotides agree with TRBD2. The ends lost 5 bases at V and 0 bases at J; junction bases unmatched: 7. The CDR3 is 17 residues long. Germline CDR1 reads SGHVS; CDR2 reads FNYEAQ.

The table lists this clone with a few counts. Possible read error: a much larger clone is one base away. This specimen includes other DNA sequences encoding the same CDR3. This chain joins TRBV7-9 and TRBJ1-5, with no clear D. V shed 1 base and J shed 6 bases, with 4 bases lying between them. The CDR3 consists of 12 residues. Germline loops: CDR1 SEHNR, CDR2 FQNEAQ (reference sequence). The CDR3 nucleotides read TGTGCCAGCAGCTTAGTTGGTCAGCCCCAGCATTTT. The encoded protein is CASSLVGQPQHF.

Concerning this clone itself: A far larger clone differs by one base, so this is likely a read error. The chain's CDR3 is CARSLEHHNEKLFF. CDR3 DNA sequence: TGTGCCAGAAGCTTGGAACACCATAATGAAAAACTGTTTTTT. The V call is TRBV5-6, the J call TRBJ1-4; unclear D gene. Per the germline V gene, CDR1 is SGHDT and CDR2 is YYEEEE. There are 14 residues in the CDR3.

This clone has just a few counts. This sequence joins TRBV11-2 and TRBJ2-2; maybe TRBD1 (6 bases). V lost 4 bases and J lost 4, with 16 bases in between. Germline lookup yields CDR1 SGHAT and CDR2 FQNNGV. This CDR3 is built from 16 residues. The CDR3 DNA follows: TGTGCCAGCAGCTCGGAAACAGGGATCTTCACCGGGGAGCTGTTTTTT. Translating gives CASSSETGIFTGELFF.

The J gene is TRBJ2-7, the V gene TRBV7-2; no firm D call. The germline CDR1 and CDR2 sequences are SGHTA and FQGNSA. Trimming pared 2 bases from V and 0 bases from J, leaving 11 bases between. This CDR3 contains 15 residues. The chain's CDR3 is CASSLSRLSSYEQYF. The CDR3 DNA follows: TGTGCCAGCAGCTTATCCCGCCTCAGCTCCTACGAGCAGTACTTC.

CDR3 sequence reads: CASSLLPGTSGYEQYF. The DNA for the CDR3 is TGTGCCAGCAGCCTATTGCCCGGGACTAGCGGGTACGAGCAGTACTTC. The chain combines TRBV7-2 with TRBJ2-7, with TRBD2 matching over 12 bases. The germline gives CDR1 SGHTA, CDR2 FQGNSA. The V and J ends lost 5 bases and 4 bases, in that order; junction bases with no gene match: 9. The CDR3 is made up of 16 amino acids.

This clone occurred a few times. This chain connects TRBV2 to TRBJ1-4; 12 positions agree with TRBD1. The V segment lost 3 bases and the J segment 7 bases; nucleotides outside the gene matches: 9. Germline CDR1 SNHLY, CDR2 FYNNEI. The CDR3 loop spans 17 amino acids. This CDR3 reads CASSEDGTGGAVEKLFF. CDR3 nucleotides: TGTGCCAGCAGTGAGGACGGGACAGGGGGCGCCGTTGAAAAACTGTTTTTT. The full variable domain, completed using reference TRBV2 and TRBJ1-4, is EPEVTQTPSHQVTQMGQEVILRCVPISNHLYFYWYRQILGQKVEFLVSFYNNEISEKSEIFDDQFSVERPDGSNFTLKIRSTKLEDSAMYFCASSEDGTGGAVEKLFFGSGTQLSVL.

This rearrangement joins TRBV7-2 to TRBJ2-5; 7 positions agree with TRBD2. CDR1 is SGHTA, CDR2 FQGNSA, per germline. The CDR3 is 13 amino acids. V trimming: 4 bases; J trimming: 11 bases; junction bases outside the gene matches: 10. DNA for the CDR3: TGTGCCAGCAGCTCGGGACTAACGGGGGAGCAGTACTTC. Its protein is CASSSGLTGEQYF.

The chain combines TRBV7-2 with TRBJ2-7; no definite D call. The CDR3 loop spans 13 amino acids. Trimming left V 4 bases short and J 6 bases short, with 13 bases between. Germline values: CDR1 SGHTA, CDR2 FQGNSA. The CDR3 DNA reads as TGTGCCAGCAGCTATAGCCCCTCCGGCGAGCAGTACTTC. Translation: CASSYSPSGEQYF.

At least ten counts were recorded for this clone. The genes are TRBV20-1 and TRBJ2-7, with TRBD2 matching over 7 bases. CDR1 and CDR2 (germline): DFQATT, SNEGSKA (reference sequence). The CDR3 is 11 amino acids. With 6 bases clipped from V and 6 bases from J, the junction kept 5 bases outside the gene matches. CDR3 sequence: CSAEGLREQYF. In nucleotides, the CDR3 is TGCAGTGCGGAGGGACTACGCGAGCAGTACTTC.

This clone has a single count. The chain has TRBV9 and TRBJ1-1, with 7 positions matching TRBD1. The J segment lost 6 bases and the V segment lost 3 bases, leaving 5 bases of the junction unmatched. Germline V gives CDR1 SGDLS, CDR2 YYNGEE. The CDR3 is 13 amino acids. CDR3 residues: CASSASGQAEAFF. For the CDR3, the DNA is TGTGCCAGCAGCGCCTCTGGACAGGCTGAAGCTTTCTTT. Full variable domain (rest looked up from reference TRBV9 and TRBJ1-1): DSGVTQTPKHLITATGQRVTLRCSPRSGDLSVYWYQQSLDQGLQFLIQYYNGEERAKGNILERFSAQQFPDLHSELNLSSLELGDSALYFCASSASGQAEAFFGQGTRLTVV.

In its sample, this clone was seen once. CDR3 nucleotide sequence: TGTGCCAGCAGCTTGGGCGTACATTTTGACTACGAGCAGTACTTC. Translated, it gives CASSLGVHFDYEQYF. This chain connects TRBV5-6 to TRBJ2-7; D gene unclear. V was clipped by 0 bases and J by 3 bases, with 13 bases between them. The CDR3 spans 15 residues. CDR1 and CDR2 (germline): SGHDT, YYEEEE.

This chain uses TRBV6-5 with TRBJ2-1; D is ambiguous. Germline CDR1 and CDR2: MNHEY and SVGAGI. The V gene lost 2 bases and the J gene lost 7 bases, with 6 bases spanning the gap. The CDR3 extends over 12 amino acids. CDR3 DNA sequence: TGTGCCAGCAGTTACCCCAAAAATGAGCAGTTCTTC. This sequence encodes CASSYPKNEQFF.

Details on this clone: This sequence is one base from a far larger clone and is likely a read error. The sample contains more than one DNA sequence encoding this CDR3. This rearrangement joins TRBV27 to TRBJ2-7; TRBD2 aligns across 9 bases. Germline V gene lookup returns CDR1 MNHEY and CDR2 SMNVEV (reference sequence). V trimming: 4 bases; J trimming: 7 bases; junction bases outside the gene matches: 14. The CDR3 is 16 amino acids. The CDR3, as DNA: TGTGCCAGCAGTTCGAAACTGGCGGGAGGGCCGGGTGAGCAGTACTTC. This gives the protein CASSSKLAGGPGEQYF.

This clone was recorded once. V is TRBV9 and J is TRBJ1-1; D is undetermined. In germline, CDR1 is SGDLS, CDR2 YYNGEE. The CDR3 spans 13 residues. Deletions cut 2 bases from V and 4 bases from J, with 9 bases between. The CDR3 DNA reads TGTGCCAGCAGCGTCGGGGTACTCACTGAAGCTTTCTTT. The encoded protein is CASSVGVLTEAFF.

This chain links TRBV30 with TRBJ1-1, with a possible D match to TRBD1 (5 bases). Germline V gene sequence: CDR1 GTSNPN, CDR2 SVGIG (reference sequence). The length of the CDR3 is 14 residues. Trimming took 3 bases from V and 0 from J, leaving 11 bases between them. CDR3 coding DNA: TGTGCCTGGAGGGCGACAGTTATGAACACTGAAGCTTTCTTT. This gives the protein CAWRATVMNTEAFF.

This chain connects TRBV2 to TRBJ1-1; perhaps TRBD1 as D (5 bases). Germline CDR1 reads SNHLY; CDR2 reads FYNNEI. Trimming left V 4 bases short and J 1 base short, with 7 bases between. This CDR3 is built from 13 residues. The CDR3 DNA follows: TGTGCCAGCAGTGCAGGGACGAACACTGAAGCTTTCTTT. Translated: CASSAGTNTEAFF. The whole variable domain, filled in from reference TRBV2 and TRBJ1-1, reads EPEVTQTPSHQVTQMGQEVILRCVPISNHLYFYWYRQILGQKVEFLVSFYNNEISEKSEIFDDQFSVERPDGSNFTLKIRSTKLEDSAMYFCASSAGTNTEAFFGQGTRLTVV.

This clone has just one count. J is TRBJ1-4 and V is TRBV29-1; no definite D call. The CDR3 has 12 amino acids. Germline loops: CDR1 SQVTM, CDR2 ANQGSEA. Trimming took 5 bases from V and 4 from J, leaving 8 bases between them. The CDR3 loop reads CSVSGSNEKLFF. CDR3 bases: TGCAGCGTTTCCGGGAGTAATGAAAAACTGTTTTTT.